This T cell receptor beta chain was retrieved from a study of post-analysis software for immune sequencing data. Study outcomes and limitations: TRBV5-6, TRBV5-1 and TRBV20-1 were among a handful of TRBV segments more frequent in patients than controls.

The CDR3 contains 16 residues. Trimming cost V 5 bases and J 1 base; bases outside gene matches: 8. Germline V gives CDR1 SGHAT, CDR2 FQNNGV. This clonotype has only a few counts. Its antigen is not known. Prepared TCR beta cDNA libraries contained unique molecular identifiers. Each CDR3 protein is one row after TCRdb ran MiXCR on the PCR reads. The sample includes hundreds of thousands of distinct CDR3 sequences, approximately 59% of them seen just once. The chain links TRBV11-2 to TRBJ2-3, with 8 bases that match TRBD1. The sequenced material came from blood. The receptor was isolated from a girl aged 2-10 years with multiple sclerosis. The DNA of the CDR3 is TGTGCCAGCAGCCCATGGACAGGGTCGGGCACAGATACGCAGTATTTT. It codes for CASSPWTGSGTDTQYF.